This is a list of T cell receptor beta chains from one sample in a study of identifying expanded T cells in peripheral blood. Sequenced by immunoSEQ multiplex PCR; TCRdb stores in-frame clones only, minus some. The sample includes about 78,000 clones, 88% of them seen just once. Source material: blood. The receptor source for this set is a person between 18 and 70 years old in good health. CDR3s include the opening cysteine and the closing phenylalanine or tryptophan. The order of the fields is D gene, CDR3 length, V gene, clone size, J gene, CDR3 DNA, CDR3 protein. D genes are given only for firm matches. The listing skips clone size in some rows; elsewhere it reads once, few, many or a size class.

d_gene: TRBD1; len: 14; v_gene: TRBV4-1; abundance: -; j_gene: TRBJ2-7; CDR3nt: TGCGCCAGCAGCCACCGGGACAGCTCCTACGAGCAGTACTTC; CDR3aa: CASSHRDSSYEQYF
d_gene: TRBD2; len: 14; v_gene: TRBV2; abundance: -; j_gene: TRBJ2-3; CDR3nt: TGTGCCAGCAGTGCTAGCGGGGGCACAGATACGCAGTATTTT; CDR3aa: CASSASGGTDTQYF
d_gene: TRBD2; len: 17; v_gene: TRBV30; abundance: -; j_gene: TRBJ2-1; CDR3nt: TGTGCCTGGAGTCTCCCCTGGGGAGCGGGGGGGATCGGGGAGCAGTTCTTC; CDR3aa: CAWSLPWGAGGIGEQFF
d_gene: TRBD1; len: 16; v_gene: TRBV7-6; abundance: once; j_gene: TRBJ1-6; CDR3nt: TGTGCCAGCAGCTTAGAAGGGACAGGGACTAATTCACCCCTCCACTTT; CDR3aa: CASSLEGTGTNSPLHF
d_gene: -; len: 13; v_gene: TRBV6-5; abundance: -; j_gene: TRBJ1-1; CDR3nt: TGTGCCAGCAGGGTCAGGGCGAACACTGAAGCTTTCTTT; CDR3aa: CASRVRANTEAFF
d_gene: -; len: 17; v_gene: TRBV15; abundance: -; j_gene: TRBJ2-2; CDR3nt: TGTGCCACCAGCAGAGCGTTTTCGGCTCAGTACACCGGGGAGCTGTTTTTT; CDR3aa: CATSRAFSAQYTGELFF
d_gene: TRBD1; len: 15; v_gene: TRBV2; abundance: -; j_gene: TRBJ1-1; CDR3nt: TGTGCCAGCCCTACCCCGGGACAGGGGATGACTGAAGCTTTCTTT; CDR3aa: CASPTPGQGMTEAFF
d_gene: -; len: 14; v_gene: TRBV19; abundance: -; j_gene: TRBJ2-3; CDR3nt: TGTGCCAGTAGTATAGAGGACAGAGGGGATACGCAGTATTTT; CDR3aa: CASSIEDRGDTQYF
d_gene: -; len: 20; v_gene: TRBV21-1; abundance: once; j_gene: TRBJ2-6; CDR3nt: TGTGCCAGCAGCAAAGGGGACAGGGGGCGCGGGAAGGAAGGGGCCAACGTCCTGACTTTC; CDR3aa: CASSKGDRGRGKEGANVLTF
d_gene: TRBD1; len: 16; v_gene: TRBV23-1; abundance: -; j_gene: TRBJ2-4; CDR3nt: TGCGCCAGCAGTCAACCGGGACAGGGGACCAAAAACATTCAGTACTTC; CDR3aa: CASSQPGQGTKNIQYF
d_gene: -; len: 15; v_gene: TRBV6-1; abundance: -; j_gene: TRBJ1-1; CDR3nt: TGTGCCAGCAGTGCGCTGGAGGCCGGGAGCACTGAAGCTTTCTTT; CDR3aa: CASSALEAGSTEAFF
d_gene: TRBD2; len: 16; v_gene: TRBV5-1; abundance: -; j_gene: TRBJ2-5; CDR3nt: TGCGCCAGCAGCTTGACGCAGCGGGGGGGCCAAGAGACCCAGTACTTC; CDR3aa: CASSLTQRGGQETQYF
d_gene: -; len: 14; v_gene: TRBV19; abundance: once; j_gene: TRBJ2-2; CDR3nt: TGTGCCAGCAATCAGGCACCGGGGGCCGGGGAGCTGTTTTTT; CDR3aa: CASNQAPGAGELFF
d_gene: -; len: 14; v_gene: TRBV19; abundance: -; j_gene: TRBJ2-7; CDR3nt: TGTGCCAGTAGTATAAAACACTCGACCTACGAGCAGTACTTC; CDR3aa: CASSIKHSTYEQYF
d_gene: -; len: 14; v_gene: TRBV5-6; abundance: -; j_gene: TRBJ1-2; CDR3nt: TGTGCCTCATCCTCAGGAACCACTAACTATGGCTACACCTTC; CDR3aa: CASSSGTTNYGYTF
d_gene: -; len: 10; v_gene: TRBV29-1; abundance: -; j_gene: TRBJ2-5; CDR3nt: TGCAGCGTTATCTTGGGGACCCAGTACTTC; CDR3aa: CSVILGTQYF
d_gene: -; len: 15; v_gene: TRBV7-9; abundance: -; j_gene: TRBJ1-4; CDR3nt: TGTGCCAGCAGCTCGTGGGGACAAGATAATGAAAAACTGTTTTTT; CDR3aa: CASSSWGQDNEKLFF
d_gene: TRBD1; len: 14; v_gene: TRBV6-1; abundance: -; j_gene: TRBJ1-6; CDR3nt: TGTGCCAGCAGTGGGACAGGGTTTAATTCACCCCTCCACTTT; CDR3aa: CASSGTGFNSPLHF
d_gene: -; len: 11; v_gene: TRBV20-1; abundance: -; j_gene: TRBJ2-3; CDR3nt: TGCAGTGCTGGGGATCAGGGTACGCAGTATTTT; CDR3aa: CSAGDQGTQYF
d_gene: TRBD1; len: 16; v_gene: TRBV9; abundance: -; j_gene: TRBJ2-1; CDR3nt: TGTGCCAGCAGCGTATCGATCGGGACAGCCTACAATGAGCAGTTCTTC; CDR3aa: CASSVSIGTAYNEQFF
d_gene: -; len: 15; v_gene: TRBV5-4; abundance: -; j_gene: TRBJ1-1; CDR3nt: TGTGCCAGCAGCTTAACTGGGACCAGGGACACTGAAGCTTTCTTT; CDR3aa: CASSLTGTRDTEAFF
d_gene: TRBD2; len: 14; v_gene: TRBV4-1; abundance: -; j_gene: TRBJ2-7; CDR3nt: TGCGCCAGCAGCCAAGATGATGTAGCGGGGCAGCAGTACTTC; CDR3aa: CASSQDDVAGQQYF
d_gene: -; len: 12; v_gene: TRBV18; abundance: once; j_gene: TRBJ2-7; CDR3nt: TGTGCCAGCTCAAGGAACTTCTACGAGCAGTACTTC; CDR3aa: CASSRNFYEQYF
d_gene: -; len: 14; v_gene: TRBV19; abundance: -; j_gene: TRBJ1-1; CDR3nt: TGTGCCACCCGTGCCTGGGGAGTGAACACTGAAGCTTTCTTT; CDR3aa: CATRAWGVNTEAFF
d_gene: -; len: 10; v_gene: TRBV20-1; abundance: -; j_gene: TRBJ2-1; CDR3nt: TGCAGTGCCAGGGCAGATGAGCAGTTCTTC; CDR3aa: CSARADEQFF
d_gene: TRBD1; len: 15; v_gene: TRBV6-5; abundance: -; j_gene: TRBJ2-7; CDR3nt: TGTGCCAGCAGATACCTACAGGGGGCGTCGAGGGAGCAGTACTTC; CDR3aa: CASRYLQGASREQYF
d_gene: -; len: 11; v_gene: TRBV20-1; abundance: -; j_gene: TRBJ2-1; CDR3nt: TGCAGTGCTAGAGATAGTAATGAGCAGTTCTTC; CDR3aa: CSARDSNEQFF
d_gene: -; len: 15; v_gene: TRBV6-5; abundance: -; j_gene: TRBJ2-7; CDR3nt: TGTGCCAGCAGTACGGTGGGGTCCCCTACCTACGAGCAGTACTTC; CDR3aa: CASSTVGSPTYEQYF
d_gene: -; len: 14; v_gene: TRBV9; abundance: -; j_gene: TRBJ2-3; CDR3nt: TGTGCCAGCAGCGTAGCCCCCACCGGAGATACGCAGTATTTT; CDR3aa: CASSVAPTGDTQYF
d_gene: -; len: 17; v_gene: TRBV7-9; abundance: -; j_gene: TRBJ2-2; CDR3nt: TGTGCCAGCAGCTTACGTTTGGCCGCGGGAAGGACCGGGGAGCTGTTTTTT; CDR3aa: CASSLRLAAGRTGELFF
d_gene: -; len: 14; v_gene: TRBV15; abundance: few; j_gene: TRBJ1-1; CDR3nt: TGTGCCACCAGCAGCGGTGGGACCCCCACTGAAGCTTTCTTT; CDR3aa: CATSSGGTPTEAFF
d_gene: -; len: 15; v_gene: TRBV15; abundance: few; j_gene: TRBJ1-5; CDR3nt: TGTGCCACCAGCAGAGATATTGGGGTGGGTCAGCCCCAGCATTTT; CDR3aa: CATSRDIGVGQPQHF
d_gene: TRBD1; len: 16; v_gene: TRBV15; abundance: few; j_gene: TRBJ1-1; CDR3nt: TGTGCCACCAGCAGAGGGAGGACAGGGGCGTCGACTGAAGCTTTCTTT; CDR3aa: CATSRGRTGASTEAFF